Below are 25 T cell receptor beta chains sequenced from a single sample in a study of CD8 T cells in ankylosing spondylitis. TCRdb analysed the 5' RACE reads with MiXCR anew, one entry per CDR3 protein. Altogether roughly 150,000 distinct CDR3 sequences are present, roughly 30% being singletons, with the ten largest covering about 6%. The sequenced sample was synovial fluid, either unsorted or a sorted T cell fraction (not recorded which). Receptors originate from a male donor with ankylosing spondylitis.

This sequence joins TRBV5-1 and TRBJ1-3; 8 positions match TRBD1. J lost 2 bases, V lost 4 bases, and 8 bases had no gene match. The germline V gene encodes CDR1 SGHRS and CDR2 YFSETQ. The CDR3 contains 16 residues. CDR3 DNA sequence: TGCGCCAGCAGCACGGGACAGGCCAGAACTGGAAACACCATATATTTT. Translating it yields CASSTGQARTGNTIYF.

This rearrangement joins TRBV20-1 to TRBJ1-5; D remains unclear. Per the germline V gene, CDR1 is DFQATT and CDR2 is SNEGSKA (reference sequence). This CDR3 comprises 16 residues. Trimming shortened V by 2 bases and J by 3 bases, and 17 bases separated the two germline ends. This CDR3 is CSARTPGRIINQPQHF. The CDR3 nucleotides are TGCAGTGCTAGAACCCCAGGACGGATTATCAATCAGCCCCAGCATTTT.

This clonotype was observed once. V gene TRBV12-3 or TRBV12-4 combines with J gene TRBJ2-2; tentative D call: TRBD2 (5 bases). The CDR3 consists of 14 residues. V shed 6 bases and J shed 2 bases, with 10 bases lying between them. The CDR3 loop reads CASRSGTNTGELFF. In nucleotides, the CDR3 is TGTGCCAGCAGGAGCGGTACCAACACCGGGGAGCTGTTTTTT.

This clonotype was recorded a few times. The CDR3 DNA follows: TGTGCCAGCAGTCCCCCGGGTAGCCGGGAAAAACTGTTTTTT. Translated, it gives CASSPPGSREKLFF. This chain joins TRBV12-3 or TRBV12-4 and TRBJ1-4; D unresolved. This CDR3 is 14 amino acids long. The V end lost 5 bases, the J end lost 8 bases, and 15 bases lay between the germline ends.

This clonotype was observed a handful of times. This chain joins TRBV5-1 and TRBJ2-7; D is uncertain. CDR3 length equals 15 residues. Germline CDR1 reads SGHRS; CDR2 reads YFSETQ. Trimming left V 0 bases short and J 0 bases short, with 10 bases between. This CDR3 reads CASSLGWQPSYEQYF. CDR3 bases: TGCGCCAGCAGCTTGGGTTGGCAGCCCTCCTACGAGCAGTACTTC.

Here the CDR3 reads CSARGSGGETEAFF. The CDR3 coding sequence is TGCAGTGCTAGAGGCTCGGGGGGCGAAACTGAAGCTTTCTTT. The chain couples TRBV20-1 to TRBJ1-1; possible D gene TRBD1, 6 bases. There are 14 residues in the CDR3. Germline V gene data show CDR1 as DFQATT and CDR2 as SNEGSKA (reference sequence). V was shortened by 1 base and J by 5 bases, with 14 bases between the two germline ends.

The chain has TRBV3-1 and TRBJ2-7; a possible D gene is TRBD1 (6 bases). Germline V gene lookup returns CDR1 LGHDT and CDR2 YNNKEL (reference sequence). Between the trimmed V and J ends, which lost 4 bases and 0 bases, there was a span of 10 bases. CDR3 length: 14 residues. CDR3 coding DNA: TGTGCCAGCAGCCCTCGGGACATCTCCTACGAGCAGTACTTC. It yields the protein CASSPRDISYEQYF.

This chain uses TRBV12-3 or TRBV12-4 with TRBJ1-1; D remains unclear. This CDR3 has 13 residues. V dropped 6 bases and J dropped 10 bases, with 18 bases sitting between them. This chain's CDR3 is CASSPTPSFAAFF. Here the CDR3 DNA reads TGTGCCAGCAGCCCTACCCCCTCTTTCGCAGCTTTCTTT.

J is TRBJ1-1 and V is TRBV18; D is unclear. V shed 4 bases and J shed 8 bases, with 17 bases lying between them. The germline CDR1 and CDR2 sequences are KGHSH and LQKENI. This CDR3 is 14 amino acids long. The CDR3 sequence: CASSRPGDSNEAFF. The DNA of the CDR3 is TGTGCCAGCTCACGGCCAGGCGATTCCAACGAAGCTTTCTTT.

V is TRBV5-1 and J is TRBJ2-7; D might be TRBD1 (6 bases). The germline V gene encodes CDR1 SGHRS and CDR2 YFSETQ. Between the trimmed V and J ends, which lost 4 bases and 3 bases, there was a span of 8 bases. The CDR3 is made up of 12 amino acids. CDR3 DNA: TGCGCCAGCAGCCAGGGGTACTACGAGCAGTACTTC. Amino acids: CASSQGYYEQYF.

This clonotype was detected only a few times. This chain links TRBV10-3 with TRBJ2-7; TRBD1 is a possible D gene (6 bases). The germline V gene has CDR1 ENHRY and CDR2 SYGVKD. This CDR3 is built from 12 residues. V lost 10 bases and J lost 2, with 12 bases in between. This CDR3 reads CANSRDTYEQYF. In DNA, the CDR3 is TGTGCCAACTCCCGGGACACCTACGAGCAGTACTTC.

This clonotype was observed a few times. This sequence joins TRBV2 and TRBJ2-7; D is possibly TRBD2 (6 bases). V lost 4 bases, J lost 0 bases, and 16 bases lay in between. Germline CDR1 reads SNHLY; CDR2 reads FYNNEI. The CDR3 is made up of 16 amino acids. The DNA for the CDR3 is TGTGCCAGCAGTGTTATCCTTAGCGGACCCTCCTACGAGCAGTACTTC. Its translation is CASSVILSGPSYEQYF. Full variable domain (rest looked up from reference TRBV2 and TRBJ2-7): EPEVTQTPSHQVTQMGQEVILRCVPISNHLYFYWYRQILGQKVEFLVSFYNNEISEKSEIFDDQFSVERPDGSNFTLKIRSTKLEDSAMYFCASSVILSGPSYEQYFGPGTRLTVT.

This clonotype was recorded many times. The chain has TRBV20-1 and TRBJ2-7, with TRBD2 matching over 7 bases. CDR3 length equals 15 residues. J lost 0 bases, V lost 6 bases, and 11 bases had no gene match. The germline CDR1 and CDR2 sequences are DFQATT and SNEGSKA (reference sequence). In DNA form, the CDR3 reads TGCAGTGCCGCCATGTCGGGGGGTGGCTCCTACGAGCAGTACTTC. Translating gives CSAAMSGGGSYEQYF.

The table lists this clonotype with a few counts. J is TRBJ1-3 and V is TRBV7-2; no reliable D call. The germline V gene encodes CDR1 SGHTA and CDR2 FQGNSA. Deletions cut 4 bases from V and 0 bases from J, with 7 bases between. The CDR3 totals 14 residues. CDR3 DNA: TGTGCCAGCAGCTCTCAAGCCTCTGGAAACACCATATATTTT. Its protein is CASSSQASGNTIYF.

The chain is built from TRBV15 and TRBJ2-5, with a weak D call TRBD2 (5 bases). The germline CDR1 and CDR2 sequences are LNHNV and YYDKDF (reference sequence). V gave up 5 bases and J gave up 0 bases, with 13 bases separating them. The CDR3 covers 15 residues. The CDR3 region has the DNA TGTGCCACCAGCTCTGGCGGGCGAAACCAAGAGACCCAGTACTTC. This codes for CATSSGGRNQETQYF. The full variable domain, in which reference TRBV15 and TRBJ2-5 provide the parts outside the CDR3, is DAMVIQNPRYQVTQFGKPVTLSCSQTLNHNVMYWYQQKSSQAPKLLFHYYDKDFNNEADTPDNFQSRRPNTSFCFLDIRSPGLGDTAMYLCATSSGGRNQETQYFGPGTRLLVL.

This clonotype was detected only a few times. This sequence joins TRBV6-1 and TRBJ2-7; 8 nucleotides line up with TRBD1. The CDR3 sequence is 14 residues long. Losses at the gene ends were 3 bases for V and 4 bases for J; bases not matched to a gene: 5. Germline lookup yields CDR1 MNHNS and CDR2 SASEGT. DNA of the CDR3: TGTGCCAGCAGTGAGTGGGGACAGGCGTACGAGCAGTACTTC. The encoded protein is CASSEWGQAYEQYF.

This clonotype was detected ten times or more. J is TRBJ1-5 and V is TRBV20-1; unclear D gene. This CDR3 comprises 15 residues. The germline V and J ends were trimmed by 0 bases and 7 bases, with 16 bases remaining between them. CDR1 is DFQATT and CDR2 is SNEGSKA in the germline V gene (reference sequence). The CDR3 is CSARDMMTAVQPQHF. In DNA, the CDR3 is TGCAGTGCTAGAGATATGATGACGGCGGTGCAGCCCCAGCATTTT.

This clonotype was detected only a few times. The DNA of the CDR3 is TGCAGCGTTGCCGGGGGGGGCGACGCTGAAGCTTTCTTT. It specifies CSVAGGGDAEAFF. The V gene is TRBV29-1, the J gene TRBJ1-1; possibly TRBD1 for D (6 bases). The germline V and J ends were trimmed by 4 bases and 6 bases, with 15 bases remaining between them. This CDR3 is built from 13 residues. The V gene's germline CDR1 is SQVTM and CDR2 ANQGSEA. Combining the CDR3 with reference TRBV29-1 and TRBJ1-1 gives the whole variable domain SAVISQKPSRDICQRGTSLTIQCQVDSQVTMMFWYRQQPGQSLTLIATANQGSEATYESGFVIDKFPISRPNLTFSTLTVSNMSPEDSSIYLCSVAGGGDAEAFFGQGTRLTVV.

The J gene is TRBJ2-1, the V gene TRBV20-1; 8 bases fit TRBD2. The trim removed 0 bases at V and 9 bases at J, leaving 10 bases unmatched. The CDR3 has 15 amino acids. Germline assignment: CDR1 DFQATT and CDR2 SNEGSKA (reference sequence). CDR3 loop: CSARDGLALSSEQFF. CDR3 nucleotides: TGCAGTGCTAGAGATGGACTAGCCCTTAGTAGTGAGCAGTTCTTC.

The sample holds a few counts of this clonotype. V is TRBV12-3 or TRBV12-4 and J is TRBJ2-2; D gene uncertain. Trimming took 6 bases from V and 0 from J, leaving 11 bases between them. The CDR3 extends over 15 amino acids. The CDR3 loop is CASRRTDSNTGELFF. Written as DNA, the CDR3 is TGTGCCAGCAGGCGGACGGATTCGAACACCGGGGAGCTGTTTTTT.

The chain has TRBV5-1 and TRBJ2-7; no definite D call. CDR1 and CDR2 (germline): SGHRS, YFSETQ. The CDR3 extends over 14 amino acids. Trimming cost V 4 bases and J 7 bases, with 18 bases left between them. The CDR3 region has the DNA TGCGCCAGCAGCCTCCTGGCCGGGTCGGAAGAGCAGTACTTC. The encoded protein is CASSLLAGSEEQYF.

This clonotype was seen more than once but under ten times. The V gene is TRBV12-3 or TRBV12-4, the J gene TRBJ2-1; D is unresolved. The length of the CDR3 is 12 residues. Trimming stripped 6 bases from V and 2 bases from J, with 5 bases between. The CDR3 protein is CASSRTYNEQFF. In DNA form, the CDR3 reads TGTGCCAGCAGCCGCACCTACAATGAGCAGTTCTTC.

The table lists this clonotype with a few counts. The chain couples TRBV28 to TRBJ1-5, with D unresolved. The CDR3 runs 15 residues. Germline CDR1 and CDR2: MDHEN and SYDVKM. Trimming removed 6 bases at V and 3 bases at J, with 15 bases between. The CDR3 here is CASSPSWPYNQPQHF. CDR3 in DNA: TGTGCCAGCAGCCCTTCTTGGCCTTACAATCAGCCCCAGCATTTT.

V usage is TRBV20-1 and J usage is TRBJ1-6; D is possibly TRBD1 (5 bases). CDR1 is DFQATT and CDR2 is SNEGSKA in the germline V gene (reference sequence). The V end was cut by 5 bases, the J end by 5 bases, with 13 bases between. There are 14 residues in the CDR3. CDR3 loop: CSAGGVGHNSPLHF. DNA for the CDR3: TGCAGTGCTGGGGGGGTCGGACATAATTCACCCCTCCACTTT.

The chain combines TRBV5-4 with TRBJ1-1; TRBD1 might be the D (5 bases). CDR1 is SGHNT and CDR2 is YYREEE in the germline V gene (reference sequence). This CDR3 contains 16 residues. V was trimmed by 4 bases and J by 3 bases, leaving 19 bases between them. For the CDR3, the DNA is TGTGCCAGCAGCCCCCGGGGGGGGAGGGTGGACACTGAAGCTTTCTTT. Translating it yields CASSPRGGRVDTEAFF.